A single sample gave rise to the 23 T cell receptor beta chains below, sequenced in a study of cytomegalovirus exposure and HLA in healthy donors. PCR used 60 Vbeta primers and 13 Jbeta primers. Clones were sequenced by immunoSEQ multiplex PCR, and TCRdb holds only the in-frame ones, with some missing. Counted here are approximately 100,000 clones, approximately 77% occurring once; the ten biggest clones make up approximately 5%. Sequencing was carried out using PBMCs. These receptors were obtained from a woman aged 35 to 49 in good health and CMV-seronegative.

This chain joins TRBV18 and TRBJ1-1; TRBD1 is a possible D gene (6 bases). Trimming took 5 bases from V and 1 from J, leaving 8 bases between them. The CDR3 has 13 amino acids. The germline gives CDR1 KGHSH, CDR2 LQKENI. The CDR3 nucleotides read TGTGCCAGCTCAAGGGACAAGAACACTGAAGCTTTCTTT. This gives the protein CASSRDKNTEAFF.

The chain joins TRBV7-3 to TRBJ2-3; D perhaps matches TRBD2 (6 bases). Germline V gene data show CDR1 as SGHTA and CDR2 as FQGTGA. The CDR3 sequence is 15 residues long. V was trimmed by 9 bases and J by 3 bases, leaving 19 bases between them. The CDR3, as DNA: TGTGCCAGTTCCACCATGGGGGGTATAACAGATACGCAGTATTTT. Translating it yields CASSTMGGITDTQYF.

This clone has just a few counts. The chain's CDR3 is CASSRQTINYGNYGYTF. The CDR3 DNA reads TGTGCCAGTAGCCGACAGACGATCAACTACGGTAACTATGGCTACACCTTC. The chain has TRBV19 and TRBJ1-2; TRBD1 might be the D (5 bases). Trimming cost V 6 bases and J 1 base, with 21 bases left between them. Germline assignment: CDR1 LNHDA and CDR2 SQIVND (reference sequence). CDR3 length equals 17 residues.

The chain carries TRBV5-4 and TRBJ1-6; perhaps TRBD1 as D (6 bases). There are 15 residues in the CDR3. Trimming cost V 4 bases and J 6 bases, with 14 bases left between them. Germline V gene data show CDR1 as SGHNT and CDR2 as YYREEE (reference sequence). CDR3 bases: TGTGCCAGCAGCGCCGCCAGGGGTAGTAATTCACCCCTCCACTTT. Translated: CASSAARGSNSPLHF.

This rearrangement joins TRBV19 to TRBJ2-1; TRBD2 agrees at 15 bases. The trim removed 5 bases at V and 7 bases at J, leaving 3 bases unmatched. Germline V lookup: CDR1 LNHDA, CDR2 SQIVND (reference sequence). The CDR3 sequence is 15 residues long. The CDR3 DNA is TGTGCCAGTAGTCCCGGACTAGCGGGGGGGAATGAGCAGTTCTTC. Its translation: CASSPGLAGGNEQFF.

The CDR3 protein is CASRFGGLTISTDTQYF. The CDR3 region has the DNA TGCGCCAGCAGGTTTGGGGGACTCACTATTAGCACAGATACGCAGTATTTT. The rearrangement joins TRBV5-1 to TRBJ2-3, with a tentative D call TRBD2 (6 bases). Germline loops: CDR1 SGHRS, CDR2 YFSETQ. The CDR3 has 17 amino acids. V was clipped by 5 bases and J by 0 bases, with 19 bases between them.

The chain carries TRBV5-1 and TRBJ2-7; a possible D gene is TRBD1 (6 bases). Trimming pared 0 bases from V and 6 bases from J, leaving 16 bases between. Germline-derived CDR1 and CDR2 are SGHRS and YFSETQ. The CDR3 loop spans 15 amino acids. CDR3 protein: CASSLGGTRQGEQYF. The CDR3 region has the DNA TGCGCCAGCAGCTTGGGAGGGACACGCCAGGGCGAGCAGTACTTC.

The chain links TRBV6-6 to TRBJ2-1, with 11 nucleotides matching TRBD1. Trimming removed 0 bases from V and 9 bases from J; junction bases left unmatched: 7. Germline V gene sequence: CDR1 MNHNY, CDR2 SVGAGI (reference sequence). The CDR3 spans 16 residues. In nucleotides, the CDR3 is TGTGCCAGCAGTTACTCCCCGGGACAGGGGGTAGTTGAGCAGTTCTTC. As protein: CASSYSPGQGVVEQFF.

This sequence joins TRBV5-1 and TRBJ2-1; TRBD2 matches 11 bases. Germline V gives CDR1 SGHRS, CDR2 YFSETQ. Trimming cost V 4 bases and J 4 bases; bases outside gene matches: 10. This CDR3 has 17 amino acids. In DNA, the CDR3 is TGCGCCAGCAGCCCTTATACCCTAGCGGGGGGTTACAATGAGCAGTTCTTC. Translation: CASSPYTLAGGYNEQFF.

V and J are TRBV5-1 and TRBJ1-4, with D perhaps matching TRBD1 (6 bases). The V end was cut by 3 bases, the J end by 5 bases, with 17 bases between. Looked up from germline, CDR1 is SGHRS and CDR2 is YFSETQ. This CDR3 is 16 amino acids long. In DNA, the CDR3 is TGCGCCAGCAGCTCTAATCCGGGACAAGCCAATGAAAAACTGTTTTTT. Amino acid sequence: CASSSNPGQANEKLFF. The full variable domain, its missing parts supplied by reference TRBV5-1 and TRBJ1-4, is KAGVTQTPRYLIKTRGQQVTLSCSPISGHRSVSWYQQTPGQGLQFLFEYFSETQRNKGNFPGRFSGRQFSNSRSEMNVSTLELGDSALYLCASSSNPGQANEKLFFGSGTQLSVL.

DNA for the CDR3: TGCGCCAGCAGCCGTCGGGAAGATACGCAGTATTTT. Translation: CASSRREDTQYF. The chain has TRBV4-1 and TRBJ2-3; D perhaps matches TRBD2 (5 bases). Per germline, CDR1 MGHRA and CDR2 YSYEKL. Trimming removed 4 bases from V and 5 bases from J, with 7 bases in between. This CDR3 has 12 amino acids.

V and J are TRBV2 and TRBJ1-2; 7 nucleotides line up with TRBD1. Germline lookup yields CDR1 SNHLY and CDR2 FYNNEI. V trimming: 6 bases; J trimming: 3 bases; junction bases outside the gene matches: 4. This CDR3 is 13 amino acids long. CDR3 coding DNA: TGTGCCAGCAGAACGGACAGGTACTATGGCTACACCTTC. Translation: CASRTDRYYGYTF.

The table lists this clone with a few counts. The chain uses TRBV7-8 and TRBJ1-5, with TRBD1 identical over 7 bases. The CDR3 has 15 residues. The germline V gene encodes CDR1 SGHVS and CDR2 FQNEAQ. Trimming cost V 5 bases and J 1 base; bases outside gene matches: 5. The CDR3 region has the DNA TGTGCCAGCAGCCCCTTGACAGGGAGCAATCAGCCCCAGCATTTT. It specifies CASSPLTGSNQPQHF.

The chain carries TRBV15 and TRBJ1-2; the D is unclear. V lost 5 bases, J lost 8 bases, and 15 bases lay in between. The CDR3 is 13 residues long. The germline V gene encodes CDR1 LNHNV and CDR2 YYDKDF (reference sequence). In DNA form, the CDR3 reads TGTGCCACCAGCGCCGTACCGGGTAGCGGCTACACCTTC. Translating it yields CATSAVPGSGYTF.

This rearrangement joins TRBV1 to TRBJ2-3; TRBD2 is taken as the D call from the table, unchecked against the DNA. TRBV1 constitutes a pseudogene. This CDR3 is 18 amino acids long. Here the CDR3 reads CTSSQDPPKRRCTDTQYF. CDR3 DNA: TGCACCAGCAGCCAAGATCCCCCTAAGCGGCGATGCACAGATACGCAGTATTTT.

The chain employs TRBV27 and TRBJ2-1; D possibly corresponds to TRBD1 (5 bases). V lost 5 bases and J 4 bases, leaving 18 bases between the germline ends. The V gene's germline CDR1 is MNHEY and CDR2 SMNVEV (reference sequence). The CDR3 is 16 residues long. This chain's CDR3 is CASSMFGAPLYNEQFF. In nucleotides, the CDR3 is TGTGCCAGCAGTATGTTTGGGGCCCCCCTTTACAATGAGCAGTTCTTC.

CDR3 in DNA: TGTGCCAGCAGGACAGGTCCGTCTGGAAACACCATATATTTT. Amino acid sequence: CASRTGPSGNTIYF. The genes are TRBV2 and TRBJ1-3; D may be TRBD1 (6 bases). The germline V and J ends were trimmed by 6 bases and 1 base, with 10 bases remaining between them. Germline V gene sequence: CDR1 SNHLY, CDR2 FYNNEI. This CDR3 has 14 residues.

The chain has TRBV4-2 and TRBJ1-1; weak D call: TRBD1 (5 bases). The V and J ends lost 0 bases and 4 bases respectively, with 9 bases between them. The germline V gene encodes CDR1 LGHNA and CDR2 YNFKEQ. The CDR3 is 14 residues long. The CDR3 loop is CASSQDLGVTEAFF. CDR3 DNA: TGTGCCAGCAGCCAAGATCTAGGGGTCACTGAAGCTTTCTTT.

This chain joins TRBV5-1 and TRBJ2-1; TRBD1 might be the D (5 bases). Per germline, CDR1 SGHRS and CDR2 YFSETQ. V was clipped by 4 bases and J by 8 bases, with 16 bases between them. The CDR3 consists of 14 residues. The CDR3 loop is CASSTGHPRDEQFF. The CDR3 coding sequence is TGCGCCAGCAGCACCGGACACCCTAGGGATGAGCAGTTCTTC.

This chain joins TRBV2 and TRBJ1-2; 11 nucleotides agree with TRBD1. The length of the CDR3 is 13 residues. V lost 6 bases, J lost 6 bases, and 3 bases stayed unmatched. The V gene's germline CDR1 is SNHLY and CDR2 FYNNEI. CDR3 region: CASRWTGGHGYTF. The DNA of the CDR3 is TGTGCCAGCAGATGGACAGGGGGCCATGGCTACACCTTC.

The chain links TRBV7-2 to TRBJ2-2; the D gene is possibly TRBD2 (7 bases). This CDR3 contains 14 residues. The ends were cut back, 3 bases at V and 4 bases at J, with 9 bases in the middle. Looked up from germline, CDR1 is SGHTA and CDR2 is FQGNSA. CDR3 nucleotide sequence: TGTGCCAGCAGCTTCGGGGGGCTCACCGGGGAGCTGTTTTTT. Its protein product is CASSFGGLTGELFF. Full variable domain (missing parts from reference TRBV7-2 and TRBJ2-2): GAGVSQSPSNKVTEKGKDVELRCDPISGHTALYWYRQSLGQGLEFLIYFQGNSAPDKSGLPSDRFSAERTGGSVSTLTIQRTQQEDSAVYLCASSFGGLTGELFFGEGSRLTVL.

The chain couples TRBV19 to TRBJ1-1, with 7 bases that match TRBD1. The V gene's germline CDR1 is LNHDA and CDR2 SQIVND (reference sequence). With 7 bases clipped from V and 5 bases from J, the junction kept 7 bases outside the gene matches. This CDR3 is built from 13 residues. The CDR3 DNA reads TGTGCCAGTATTGTCAGGGGGAGAACTGAAGCTTTCTTT. Its protein product is CASIVRGRTEAFF.

This sequence joins TRBV5-3 and TRBJ2-1; TRBD2 might be the D (6 bases). TRBV5-3 is sorted into the ORF group, with uncertain function. Deletions cut 4 bases from V and 7 bases from J, with 21 bases between. The CDR3 is 16 amino acids. This CDR3 reads CARSLPGLGGVNEQFF. CDR3 sequence (DNA): TGTGCCAGAAGCCTTCCCGGATTAGGAGGGGTTAATGAGCAGTTCTTC.